This TCR beta chain stems from a study of blood T cell repertoires in COVID-19. Overall study context: Samples of COVID-19 (acute and convalescent) were obtained from the United States, Italy and Spain.

Original data processing: Cell counts per sample came from amplifying reference gene primers. The assay was immunoSEQ multiplex PCR, and TCRdb's table has in-frame clones only and misses some. That table supplies the V and J calls and clone size; D and trimming were determined from the DNA. Of more than 110,000 clones in the sample, around 87% are singletons; the top ten hold over 5%. This clone was detected only a few times. The clonotype comes from a human donor in a cohort sampled during active COVID-19. Sample: peripheral blood.

CDR3 in DNA: TGTGCCAGCAGCCCCCCGCTAGCGGGAGCTCACGAGCAGTACTTC. As protein: CASSPPLAGAHEQYF. This chain connects TRBV7-9 to TRBJ2-7; 10 nucleotides agree with TRBD2. This CDR3 comprises 15 residues. After removal of 5 bases from V and 5 bases from J, the junction contained 9 bases not matched to a gene. From germline, CDR1 is SEHNR and CDR2 FQNEAQ (reference sequence).